This T cell receptor (beta chain) stems from a study of PD-L1 blockade in urothelial cancer. Points from the study as a whole: Expansion of tumor-associated blood clones at 3 weeks was greater in durable-benefit patients.

As to this clone: Its antigen is not known.

The protocol was immunoSEQ multiplex PCR, while the TCRdb copy is restricted to in-frame clones and leaves out a portion. The data hold 20,000 to 25,000 clones, with 87% observed a single time. The length of the CDR3 is 16 residues. Losses at the gene ends were 2 bases for V and 1 base for J; bases not matched to a gene: 1. Per the germline V gene, CDR1 is MNHNY and CDR2 is SVGAGI (reference sequence). This rearrangement joins TRBV6-6 to TRBJ2-3; 12 bases agree with TRBD2. The sequence was obtained from a man over 45 with urothelial cancer. Material: PBMCs, obtained around atezolizumab (anti-PD-L1) treatment. CDR3 region: CASSYRLAGGTDTQYF. The CDR3 bases are TGTGCCAGCAGTTACCGACTAGCGGGGGGCACAGATACGCAGTATTTT.